This entry describes one T cell receptor beta chain. This CDR3 has 24 residues. CDR1 is WNHNN and CDR2 is SYGVQD in the germline V gene (reference sequence). Unmatched junction bases numbered 22, after V lost 2 bases and J lost 0 bases. As handled by the study authors: Quantification of nucleated cells was approximated via reference gene primer amplification. Only in-frame clones appear in the TCRdb table, and some are missing; sequencing was by immunoSEQ multiplex PCR. V and J calls and clone size are as listed in that table; D and trimming were resolved from the DNA. The sample carries 90,000 to 150,000 clones, 70% to 90% recorded once. This record comes from a study of blood T cell repertoires in COVID-19. Study summary: The United States, Italy and Spain were the sources of the acute and convalescent COVID-19 samples. The cDNA or gDNA used as material had been derived from T cells, B-cell-depleted T cells, or PBMCs.

The V call is TRBV10-1, the J call TRBJ2-1; 13 bases are a match to TRBD2. This clonotype originated in an older man who had recovered from COVID-19. Sequencing was done on a sample of peripheral blood. CDR3 amino acids: CASSEGYRLAGGTKADRSYNEQFF. As DNA, the CDR3 is TGCGCCAGCAGTGAGGGGTACCGACTAGCGGGGGGCACGAAGGCTGACCGCTCCTACAATGAGCAGTTCTTC.